This paragraph reports one T cell receptor beta chain. Its antigen is undetermined. Unique molecular identifiers were incorporated when the TCRbeta library was constructed. In TCRdb, the PCR reads were re-called with MiXCR into one record per CDR3 protein. Here the sample spans about 240,000 distinct CDR3 sequences, 25% being singletons. This entry is derived from a study of T-cell reconstitution after alpha-beta-depleted transplantation in children. Points from the study as a whole: Some patients showed high day-60 TCRbeta diversity, which derived from surviving recipient T cells and thymic progenitors. T-cell counts and diversity at one year following transplant were attributed mainly to newly produced T cells. Several hundred expanded graft clones reportedly gave rise to the alpha-beta T cells present about two months after transplant.

The V end lost 1 base, the J end lost 4 bases, and 11 bases lay between the germline ends. This CDR3 comprises 15 residues. The germline V gene encodes CDR1 SGHTA and CDR2 FQGTGA. Sequencing was performed on PBMCs, taken before TCRalphabeta/CD19-depleted stem cell transplant. The gene calls are TRBV7-3 and TRBJ2-1; no reliable D call. This TCR derives from a girl aged 2 to 10 with Fanconi anemia, due to receive a stem cell transplant. CDR3 sequence reads: CASSLNTGDYNEQFF. CDR3 bases: TGTGCCAGCAGCTTAAATACCGGAGATTACAATGAGCAGTTCTTC.